This is a list of T cell receptor beta chains from one sample in a study of blood T cell repertoires in COVID-19. The table came from immunoSEQ multiplex PCR; TCRdb's copy has only in-frame clones and leaves some out. The sample holds roughly 250,000 clones, roughly nine tenths seen once. What was sequenced was PBMCs or T cells enriched from blood (not recorded which). The source of these receptors is a woman between 45 and 65 years old who had recovered from COVID-19. Each CDR3 is given with its conserved first and last residue.

j_call: TRBJ2-1; v_call: TRBV7-2; cdr3_aa: CASSLTSGLVNEQFF
j_call: TRBJ2-2; v_call: TRBV19; cdr3_aa: CASTTRTRNTGELFF
j_call: TRBJ2-5; v_call: TRBV28; cdr3_aa: CASRSARSGARQETQYF
j_call: TRBJ1-1; v_call: TRBV30; cdr3_aa: CAWSPPGSNTEAFF
j_call: TRBJ1-3; v_call: TRBV3-1/TRBV3-2; cdr3_aa: CASSQASSSGNTIYF
j_call: TRBJ1-5; v_call: TRBV5-6; cdr3_aa: CASSLGQGPNQPQHF
j_call: TRBJ2-2; v_call: TRBV7-8; cdr3_aa: CASSHRTGTPGELFF
j_call: TRBJ1-6; v_call: TRBV25-1; cdr3_aa: CASSQRSYNSPLHF
j_call: TRBJ1-1; v_call: TRBV7-2; cdr3_aa: CASSADRATEAFF
j_call: TRBJ2-1; v_call: TRBV20-1; cdr3_aa: CSASYSGRAYNEQFF
j_call: TRBJ2-3; v_call: TRBV27; cdr3_aa: CASTPDGGLAGAADTQYF
j_call: TRBJ1-1; v_call: TRBV6-2/TRBV6-3; cdr3_aa: CASSWSYGTEAFF